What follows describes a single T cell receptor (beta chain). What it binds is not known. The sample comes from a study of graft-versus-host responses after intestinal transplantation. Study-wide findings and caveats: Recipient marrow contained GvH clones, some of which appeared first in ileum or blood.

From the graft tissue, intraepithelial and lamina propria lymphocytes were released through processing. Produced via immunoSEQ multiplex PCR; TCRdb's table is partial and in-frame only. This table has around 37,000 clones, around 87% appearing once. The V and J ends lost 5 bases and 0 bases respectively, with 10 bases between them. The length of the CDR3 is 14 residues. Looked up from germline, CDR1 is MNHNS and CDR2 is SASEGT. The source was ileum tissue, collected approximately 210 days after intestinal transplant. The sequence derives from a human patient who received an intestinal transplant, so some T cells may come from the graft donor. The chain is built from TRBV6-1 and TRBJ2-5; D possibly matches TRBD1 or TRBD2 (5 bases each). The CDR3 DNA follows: TGTGCCAGCAGTCTCCGGGACCACCAAGAGACCCAGTACTTC. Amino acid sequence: CASSLRDHQETQYF.